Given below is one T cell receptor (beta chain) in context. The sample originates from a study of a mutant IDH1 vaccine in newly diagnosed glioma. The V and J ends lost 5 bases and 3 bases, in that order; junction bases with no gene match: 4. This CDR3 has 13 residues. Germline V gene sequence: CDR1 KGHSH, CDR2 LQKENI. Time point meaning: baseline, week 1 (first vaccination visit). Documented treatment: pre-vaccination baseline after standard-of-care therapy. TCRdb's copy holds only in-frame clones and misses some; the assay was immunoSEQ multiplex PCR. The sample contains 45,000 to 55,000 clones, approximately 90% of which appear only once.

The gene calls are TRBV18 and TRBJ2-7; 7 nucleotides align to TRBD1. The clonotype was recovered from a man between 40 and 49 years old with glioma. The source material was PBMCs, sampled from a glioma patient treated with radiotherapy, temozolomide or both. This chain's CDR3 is CASSRDSNYEQYF. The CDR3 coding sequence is TGTGCCAGCTCAAGGGACAGCAACTACGAGCAGTACTTC.